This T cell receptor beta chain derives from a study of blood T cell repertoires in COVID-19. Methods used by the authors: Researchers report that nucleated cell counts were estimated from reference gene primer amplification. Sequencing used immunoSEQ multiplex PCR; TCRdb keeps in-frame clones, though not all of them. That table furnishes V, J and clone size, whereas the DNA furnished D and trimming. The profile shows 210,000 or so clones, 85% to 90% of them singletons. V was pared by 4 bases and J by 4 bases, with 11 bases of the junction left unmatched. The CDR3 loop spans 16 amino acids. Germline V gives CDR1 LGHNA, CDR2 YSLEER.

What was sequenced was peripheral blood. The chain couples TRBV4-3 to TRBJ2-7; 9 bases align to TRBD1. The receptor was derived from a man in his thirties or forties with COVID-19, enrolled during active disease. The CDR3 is CASSPKSGDRVYEQYF. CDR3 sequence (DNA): TGCGCCAGCAGCCCCAAAAGTGGGGACAGGGTATACGAGCAGTACTTC.